These T cell receptor beta chains were read from a single sample in a study of T cell responses to AZD1222 COVID-19 vaccine. Repertoires were generated with immunoSEQ multiplex PCR, while TCRdb's copy carries only in-frame clones and drops some. The data hold more than 95,000 clones, with around 92% observed a single time. The material was peripheral blood, obtained on day 0 of AZD1222 vaccination. The receptors here all came from an adult in good health. Both conserved end residues are part of each CDR3. A D gene is named only where the DNA matches it firmly. Clone size is given for some rows only: seen once, a few or many times, or a class if the clone is expanded.

v_gene	abundance	j_gene	d_gene	CDR3nt	CDR3aa
TRBV5-1	NA	TRBJ1-2	NA	TGCGCCAGCAGCTCCCCTTGGGAGACCCGAGGAGGGAACTATGGCTACACCTTC	CASSSPWETRGGNYGYTF
TRBV11-2	once	TRBJ2-3	TRBD2	TGTGCCAGCAGCTTACCCACGGGTGCTAGCGGGAGTTTGGCAGATACGCAGTATTTT	CASSLPTGASGSLADTQYF
TRBV7-8	NA	TRBJ2-7	NA	TGTGCCAGCAGCTTAGCTAGGGGTCCGACGGGCGAGCAGTACTTC	CASSLARGPTGEQYF
TRBV2	NA	TRBJ2-7	NA	TGTGCCAGCAGGTTGTACAGGGAATACGAGCAGTACTTC	CASRLYREYEQYF
TRBV9	once	TRBJ2-2	NA	TGTGCCAGCAGCTTCCACCGGGACGGACGATCGAACACCGGGGAGCTGTTTTTT	CASSFHRDGRSNTGELFF
TRBV7-2	NA	TRBJ2-5	NA	TGTGCCAGCAGCTTAGCTTACGGGGTTAGCTCAGAGACCCAGTACTTC	CASSLAYGVSSETQYF
TRBV27	NA	TRBJ1-6	TRBD1	TGTGCCAGCAGGCCGGGACAGGGGGCTTTGTCACCCCTCCACTTT	CASRPGQGALSPLHF
TRBV7-2	NA	TRBJ2-7	TRBD1	TGTGCCAGCACGATCTCGGGACAGGGGGCCGAGCAGTACTTC	CASTISGQGAEQYF
TRBV18	NA	TRBJ1-2	TRBD1	TGTGCCAGCTCCCCGACAGGGGAGGGACGTGGCTACACCTTC	CASSPTGEGRGYTF
TRBV7-9	NA	TRBJ2-7	NA	TGTGCCAGCAGCTTAAACTCCTACGAGCAGTACTTC	CASSLNSYEQYF
TRBV27	NA	TRBJ2-7	NA	TGTGCCAAACTCCCACTGGGGGGGGCGGGCAACGAGCAGTACTTC	CAKLPLGGAGNEQYF
TRBV7-9	NA	TRBJ1-1	NA	TGTGCCAGCAGCTTTGGGAACAGGGCTAACACTGAAGCTTTCTTT	CASSFGNRANTEAFF
TRBV7-9	NA	TRBJ2-2	NA	TGTGCCAGCAGCTTATCCAGTGACGGCGGGGAGCTGTTTTTT	CASSLSSDGGELFF
TRBV7-8	once	TRBJ2-3	NA	TGTGCCAGCAGCCTCCCCCGCGGGTCTCAGATACATACGCAGTATTTT	CASSLPRGSQIHTQYF
TRBV19	NA	TRBJ2-1	NA	TGTGCCAGCCGGTCCGGGATCGCCCGGGATGAGCAGTTCTTC	CASRSGIARDEQFF
TRBV15	NA	TRBJ2-5	NA	TGTGCCACCAGCAGAGATGGGATCCTTCCCGAGACCCAGTACTTC	CATSRDGILPETQYF
TRBV27	NA	TRBJ2-5	TRBD1	TGTGCCAGCAGTGGAACAGGGGCGGCGGAGACCCAGTACTTC	CASSGTGAAETQYF